This is a list of T cell receptor beta chains from one sample in a study of control samples from healthy donors and cancer patients. Profiling relied on immunoSEQ multiplex PCR, and the TCRdb table lists in-frame clones only, not all of them. The sample yields about 100,000 clones, under 95% seen once. Sequencing was performed on blood. All receptors derive from a woman between 18 and 29 years old in good health. Each CDR3 is given with its conserved first and last residue. D genes are given only for firm matches. Part of the rows lack a size; the others show once, few, many or a class for expanded clones.

D gene	V gene	clone size	J gene	CDR3 protein	CDR3 DNA
.	TRBV4-1	.	TRBJ2-5	CASSQDRGVLGETQYF	TGCGCCAGCAGCCAAGATAGGGGGGTGCTAGGCGAGACCCAGTACTTC
.	TRBV14	.	TRBJ1-2	CASSQLTGSYGYTF	TGTGCCAGCAGCCAGCTTACAGGGTCCTATGGCTACACCTTC
TRBD1	TRBV19	.	TRBJ1-3	CASSIVNRGGNTIYF	TGTGCCAGTAGTATAGTTAACAGGGGAGGAAACACCATATATTTT
.	TRBV5-1	once	TRBJ1-1	CASSLTGMNTEAFF	TGCGCCAGCAGCTTGACAGGGATGAACACTGAAGCTTTCTTT
.	TRBV6-5	.	TRBJ2-5	CASSIRGGEETQYF	TGTGCCAGCAGTATTAGGGGGGGCGAAGAGACCCAGTACTTC
.	TRBV2	.	TRBJ1-2	CASSEGLKPQWGYTF	TGTGCCAGCAGTGAAGGACTGAAGCCTCAGTGGGGCTACACCTTC
TRBD1	TRBV6-5	few	TRBJ1-5	CASSEAGGTEPQHF	TGTGCCAGCAGCGAGGCAGGGGGGACGGAGCCCCAGCATTTT
.	TRBV24-1	.	TRBJ2-2	CATSATPGELFF	TGTGCCACTAGTGCTACCCCGGGGGAGCTGTTTTTT
.	TRBV28	.	TRBJ1-3	CASSLSGRADTIYF	TGTGCCAGCAGTTTATCGGGTAGGGCCGACACCATATATTTT
TRBD1	TRBV28	.	TRBJ1-5	CASSRGTGGPSQPQHF	TGTGCCAGCAGTAGAGGGACAGGGGGACCCAGTCAGCCCCAGCATTTT
TRBD2	TRBV7-9	.	TRBJ2-1	CASSLQLAGGANEQFF	TGTGCCAGCAGCTTGCAGCTAGCGGGGGGCGCCAATGAGCAGTTCTTC
.	TRBV19	.	TRBJ1-1	CASSIFGGTEAFF	TGTGCCAGTAGTATATTTGGGGGAACTGAAGCTTTCTTT
TRBD1	TRBV7-3	.	TRBJ1-2	CASSPLTGGEGYGYTF	TGTGCCAGCAGCCCCCTGACAGGGGGCGAGGGCTATGGCTACACCTTC
TRBD2	TRBV19	.	TRBJ2-1	CASSTSGGAGNEQFF	TGTGCCAGTAGTACTAGCGGGGGGGCGGGCAATGAGCAGTTCTTC
.	TRBV5-6	once	TRBJ2-1	CASFKGGLNEQFF	TGTGCCAGCTTCAAGGGGGGATTAAATGAGCAGTTCTTC
.	TRBV28	few	TRBJ1-2	CASTNNRVFYGYTF	TGTGCCAGCACCAACAACAGGGTATTCTATGGCTACACCTTC
.	TRBV10-1	.	TRBJ2-6	CASSDPYSEANVLTF	TGCGCCAGCAGTGACCCCTACTCTGAGGCCAACGTCCTGACTTTC
.	TRBV29-1	.	TRBJ2-1	CSVEDRRNEQFF	TGCAGCGTTGAAGATAGACGCAATGAGCAGTTCTTC
TRBD2	TRBV5-4	.	TRBJ2-5	CASSSPGGSQETQYF	TGTGCCAGCAGCTCCCCGGGAGGTTCTCAAGAGACCCAGTACTTC
.	TRBV6-1	.	TRBJ1-1	CASSERWAEAEAFF	TGTGCCAGCAGTGAACGTTGGGCAGAGGCTGAAGCTTTCTTT
.	TRBV6-5	.	TRBJ2-3	CASSYWREADTQYF	TGTGCCAGCAGTTACTGGAGGGAGGCAGATACGCAGTATTTT
.	TRBV5-4	.	TRBJ1-2	CASSLAGVSGYTF	TGTGCCAGCAGCTTGGCAGGGGTGAGTGGCTACACCTTC
TRBD1	TRBV7-9	.	TRBJ1-5	CASSLETGKFYESNQPQHF	TGTGCCAGCAGCTTAGAGACAGGGAAATTCTATGAAAGCAATCAGCCCCAGCATTTT
.	TRBV6-4	few	TRBJ2-3	CASSDSIESTDTQYF	TGTGCCAGCAGTGACTCGATCGAGAGCACAGATACGCAGTATTTT
.	TRBV11-3	.	TRBJ2-1	CASSPYRGRNEQFF	TGTGCCAGCAGCCCCTACCGGGGTAGGAATGAGCAGTTCTTC
.	TRBV27	.	TRBJ1-2	CASSPLPPTNYGYTF	TGTGCCAGCAGCCCCCTCCCCCCCACCAACTATGGCTACACCTTC
TRBD1	TRBV5-1	.	TRBJ2-7	CASSRISWDRGGEQYF	TGCGCCAGCAGCCGTATTTCCTGGGACAGGGGTGGTGAGCAGTACTTC
.	TRBV21-1	.	TRBJ1-3	CASSKKEGADGNTIYF	TGTGCCAGCAGCAAGAAGGAGGGGGCAGATGGAAACACCATATATTTT